Listed below are T cell receptor beta chains from one sample, sequenced in a study of blood T cell repertoires in COVID-19. Assay: immunoSEQ multiplex PCR; the TCRdb copy retains only in-frame clones and omits some. In the table there are approximately 240,000 clones, 82% of which are singletons. The sample consisted of peripheral blood. The receptors originated from an elderly woman with active or convalescent COVID-19. CDR3s include the opening cysteine and the closing phenylalanine or tryptophan. A D gene is named only where the DNA matches it firmly. Part of the rows lack a size; the others show once, few, many or a class for expanded clones.

j_gene,abundance,v_gene,d_gene,CDR3aa,CDR3nt
TRBJ2-3,-,TRBV24-1,TRBD1,CATSDSKGQGPDTQYF,TGTGCCACCAGTGATTCAAAGGGACAGGGGCCAGATACGCAGTATTTT
TRBJ1-4,few,TRBV5-1,-,CASSLGWTDNEKLFF,TGCGCCAGCAGCTTGGGTTGGACAGACAATGAAAAACTGTTTTTT
TRBJ1-2,once,TRBV5-6,TRBD1,CASSLVGRDRYGYTF,TGTGCCAGCAGCTTGGTGGGACGGGACAGATATGGCTACACCTTC
TRBJ2-5,once,TRBV5-1,TRBD2,CASSLAGTTQETQYF,TGCGCCAGCAGCTTGGCCGGGACTACACAAGAGACCCAGTACTTC
TRBJ2-2,-,TRBV5-1,-,CASNVEVNTGELFF,TGCGCCAGCAATGTGGAGGTGAACACCGGGGAGCTGTTTTTT
TRBJ2-3,few,TRBV5-4,-,CASSLEVGARTDTQYF,TGTGCCAGCAGCTTGGAGGTCGGAGCACGCACAGATACGCAGTATTTT
TRBJ1-2,-,TRBV21-1,-,CASSASTANYGYTF,TGTGCCAGCAGCGCTTCGACAGCAAACTATGGCTACACCTTC
TRBJ1-4,-,TRBV5-4,TRBD1,CASSTDRGSNEKLFF,TGTGCCAGCAGCACCGACAGGGGTTCGAATGAAAAACTGTTTTTT
TRBJ1-5,once,TRBV5-6,TRBD1,CASSLGQGDMRPQHF,TGTGCCAGCAGCTTGGGACAGGGGGATATGAGGCCCCAGCATTTT
TRBJ2-1,-,TRBV27,TRBD2,CASSLWTEAGEQFF,TGTGCCAGCAGTTTATGGACCGAAGCGGGGGAGCAGTTCTTC
TRBJ1-6,-,TRBV2,-,CASILDILRDSPLHF,TGTGCCAGCATCTTGGACATCCTCAGGGATTCACCCCTCCACTTT
TRBJ2-1,-,TRBV5-1,TRBD1,CASSKRTSGTGKDNEQFF,TGCGCCAGCAGCAAGCGAACTTCCGGGACAGGGAAGGACAATGAGCAGTTCTTC
TRBJ2-7,once,TRBV15,-,CATSRTTPGYYEQYF,TGTGCCACCAGCAGAACGACTCCGGGGTACTACGAGCAGTACTTC
TRBJ2-1,-,TRBV6-6,TRBD1,CASSFTWTGRNEQFF,TGTGCCAGCAGTTTCACTTGGACAGGGCGGAATGAGCAGTTCTTC
TRBJ2-1,-,TRBV14,TRBD1,CATQRTGNSYNEQFF,TGTGCCACCCAAAGGACAGGGAACTCCTACAATGAGCAGTTCTTC
TRBJ2-7,once,TRBV27,-,CASSPTRRSYEQYF,TGTGCCAGCAGTCCCACTAGAAGGTCCTACGAGCAGTACTTC
TRBJ2-7,-,TRBV3-1/TRBV3-2,TRBD1,CASRAGQGAGEQYF,TGTGCCAGCAGAGCGGGACAGGGGGCTGGTGAGCAGTACTTC
TRBJ1-2,-,TRBV2,-,CASSETQGNYGYTF,TGTGCCAGCAGTGAAACCCAGGGGAACTATGGCTACACCTTC
TRBJ1-3,-,TRBV15,-,CATSRDRNTIYF,TGTGCCACCAGCAGAGATCGGAACACCATATATTTT
TRBJ2-6,-,TRBV3-1/TRBV3-2,-,CASCLSGANVLTF,TGTGCCAGCTGTCTCTCTGGGGCCAACGTCCTGACTTTC
TRBJ1-2,-,TRBV6-1,TRBD1,CASSELAGGSYGYTF,TGTGCCAGCAGTGAGTTGGCAGGGGGATCCTATGGCTACACCTTC
TRBJ2-3,-,TRBV5-1,-,CASSSTGSTDTQYF,TGCGCCAGCAGCTCCACAGGGTCGACAGATACGCAGTATTTT
TRBJ2-5,-,TRBV24-1,TRBD2,CATSASGGYQETQYF,TGTGCCACCAGTGCTAGCGGGGGATACCAAGAGACCCAGTACTTC
TRBJ1-5,-,TRBV30,-,CAWSVGASLNQPQHF,TGTGCCTGGAGTGTGGGGGCGTCCCTCAATCAGCCCCAGCATTTT
TRBJ1-4,-,TRBV2,TRBD1,CASAGGANEKLFF,TGTGCCAGCGCAGGGGGAGCTAATGAAAAACTGTTTTTT
TRBJ1-3,-,TRBV6-5,-,CASSPFRGSGNTIYF,TGTGCCAGCAGCCCCTTTAGGGGCTCTGGAAACACCATATATTTT
TRBJ1-2,-,TRBV28,-,CASSLGQFYGYTF,TGTGCCAGCAGTTTAGGACAATTCTATGGCTACACCTTC
TRBJ2-2,once,TRBV28,-,CASSPGWEGELFF,TGTGCCAGCAGTCCCGGGTGGGAGGGGGAGCTGTTTTTT
TRBJ1-5,-,TRBV19,-,CASSILGGGGQPQHF,TGTGCCAGTAGTATTTTGGGAGGGGGGGGTCAGCCCCAGCATTTT
TRBJ2-2,-,TRBV5-1,-,CASSSQGPGTGELFF,TGCGCCAGCAGCTCTCAGGGGCCGGGGACCGGGGAGCTGTTTTTT
TRBJ2-1,-,TRBV9,-,CASSVAGIHNEQFF,TGTGCCAGCAGCGTGGCGGGGATCCACAATGAGCAGTTCTTC
TRBJ2-1,-,TRBV7-9,TRBD1,CASSLVQGIEFF,TGTGCCAGCAGCTTAGTACAGGGGATAGAGTTCTTC
TRBJ2-3,-,TRBV3-1/TRBV3-2,-,CASSQARGWGGTDTQYF,TGTGCCAGCAGCCAAGCCAGGGGCTGGGGCGGCACAGATACGCAGTATTTT
TRBJ1-2,-,TRBV30,TRBD1,CAWNKDRGYGYTF,TGTGCCTGGAACAAAGACAGGGGCTATGGCTACACCTTC
TRBJ2-3,-,TRBV10-3,TRBD1,CAISPGQGFTDTQYF,TGTGCCATCAGCCCGGGACAGGGATTCACAGATACGCAGTATTTT
TRBJ1-2,-,TRBV4-2,-,CASSHDTQEPNYGYTF,TGTGCCAGCAGCCACGACACGCAAGAACCTAACTATGGCTACACCTTC
TRBJ1-4,-,TRBV5-1,TRBD1,CASSHDRGREKLFF,TGCGCCAGCAGCCACGACAGGGGGCGTGAAAAACTGTTTTTT
TRBJ2-1,once,TRBV11-2,-,CASSPAGVRNEQFF,TGTGCCAGCAGCCCTGCAGGGGTCAGGAATGAGCAGTTCTTC
TRBJ1-2,-,TRBV18,-,CASSPGGIIYGYTF,TGTGCCAGCTCACCAGGAGGAATAATTTATGGCTACACCTTC
TRBJ2-7,-,TRBV6-5,-,CASSYPRGALSYEQYF,TGTGCCAGCAGTTACCCACGCGGGGCCCTCTCCTACGAGCAGTACTTC
TRBJ1-2,-,TRBV28,TRBD1,CASSSSGTGNYGYTF,TGTGCCAGCAGTTCCTCCGGGACAGGGAACTATGGCTACACCTTC
TRBJ1-1,-,TRBV2,-,CASSARDTTRFLPEAFF,TGTGCCAGCAGTGCCCGGGACACAACGCGATTTCTACCTGAAGCTTTCTTT
TRBJ1-6,-,TRBV27,TRBD1,CAPGTGVRRSPLHF,TGTGCCCCTGGGACAGGGGTAAGAAGGTCACCCCTCCACTTT
TRBJ2-7,-,TRBV28,-,CASSRPGQSYEQYF,TGTGCCAGCAGTCGACCGGGACAATCCTACGAGCAGTACTTC
TRBJ2-7,-,TRBV24-1,TRBD2,CATSDPRAGGEQYF,TGTGCCACCAGTGACCCTAGGGCGGGGGGCGAGCAGTACTTC
TRBJ1-2,-,TRBV28,-,CASSLNSVKYGYTF,TGTGCCAGCAGTTTGAACTCGGTTAAGTATGGCTACACCTTC
TRBJ1-6,few,TRBV5-1,-,CASSLVTGGNSPLHF,TGCGCCAGCAGCTTGGTGACAGGAGGTAATTCACCCCTCCACTTT
TRBJ2-2,-,TRBV7-7,TRBD2,CASSLAVISGGAGELFF,TGTGCCAGCAGCTTAGCAGTAATCAGCGGGGGGGCCGGGGAGCTGTTTTTT
TRBJ1-5,once,TRBV6-4,TRBD1,CASSEDRGHQPQHF,TGTGCCAGCAGTGAGGACAGGGGACATCAGCCCCAGCATTTT